Included here is one T cell receptor (beta chain) sequence, with context. The junction departs from the called germline gene at one end, perhaps through a read error. Isolating PBMCs gave at least 7 million of these cells per sample. The source of the sample is a study of blood T cells in healthy people across ages. A J-beta primer mix and a sample-barcoded 5' primer were used in a second PCR of about 7 to 12 cycles. TCRdb itself ran the 5' RACE reads through MiXCR, one entry per CDR3 protein. The sample comprises about 380,000 distinct CDR3 sequences, roughly half of which are singletons, and 45% to 60% rests with the top ten. The CDR3 extends over 16 amino acids. Germline V gene data show CDR1 as SNHLY and CDR2 as FYNNEI.

The chain recombines TRBV2 with TRBJ1-2, with D tentatively TRBD1 (5 bases). Material: blood. This receptor was obtained from a man aged 55 to 70 in good health. For the CDR3, the DNA is TGTGCCAACAGTGAAGCGCGGGGCAGTATCTACTATGGCTACACCTTC. Protein: CANSEARGSIYYGYTF.